This T cell receptor beta chain was sequenced during a study of read filtering for tumor transcriptome and immune sequencing. General study results and limits: Sorted CD138-negative bone marrow cells were not purified T cells. Without single-read clonotypes, shared clonotype proportions correlated more between IR-seq and RNA-seq. Compared with RNA-seq, IR-seq gave much higher clonotype depth and reliability.

The germline CDR1 and CDR2 sequences are WSHSY and SAAADI. The CDR3 consists of 9 residues. This clonotype has ten or more counts. What it recognizes is unknown. This library used approximately 370 ng RNA and molecular barcoded adaptors spanning alpha/delta and beta/gamma chains. TCRdb ran MiXCR on the reads and lists one entry per CDR3 protein. This sample carries 37,000 or so distinct CDR3 sequences, roughly 13% of them seen once, and the ten largest clones take about two fifths. The chain joins TRBV10-2 to TRBJ1-6, with D unresolved. The material sequenced was a population of CD138-negative cells sorted from bone marrow. The sequence derives from a donor at least 40 years old with multiple myeloma. CDR3 protein: CASPRSLHF. CDR3 nucleotide sequence: TGCGCGAGCCCTAGGTCCCTCCACTTT.